This T cell receptor (beta chain) is drawn from a study of blood T cell repertoires in COVID-19. Study as a whole: Specimens from acute and convalescent COVID-19 originated in the United States, Italy and Spain. PBMCs, B-cell-depleted T cells, or T cells were the source of the cDNA or gDNA that made up the material.

CDR1 SGHAT and CDR2 FQNNGV come from the germline V gene. CDR3 size: 14 residues. V was pared by 4 bases and J by 10 bases, with 8 bases of the junction left unmatched. Repertoires were generated with immunoSEQ multiplex PCR, while TCRdb's copy carries only in-frame clones and drops some. The sample contains hundreds of thousands of clones, around 90% of which appear only once. It was during active infection that Seattle patients were enrolled and then longitudinally followed. The chain combines TRBV11-2 with TRBJ1-4; 8 bases map to TRBD1. This clonotype was sampled from a woman younger than 45 with COVID-19, enrolled during active disease. Sequenced sample: peripheral blood. The DNA of the CDR3 is TGTGCCAGCAGCTCCTTCAGGGGGCGGGCAAAACTGTTTTTT. The encoded protein is CASSSFRGRAKLFF.